These 32 T cell receptor beta chains share one sample of origin, sequenced in a study of Ad26.COV2.S vaccination and SARS-CoV-2 variants. Clones were read by immunoSEQ multiplex PCR, and TCRdb kept only the in-frame ones, dropping some. Found here are about 350,000 clones, approximately 90% of them singletons; the top ten hold roughly 5%. Documented treatment: some 19 received Ad26.COV2.S at low or high dose, single or two shots; about 5 received placebo; per-sample allocation not given. Each sample was drawn 63 days after the first injection (of vaccine or placebo). The sequenced sample was peripheral blood, obtained in a trial of Ad26.COV2.S vaccine versus placebo. The receptor source for this set is a person between 18 and 65 years old who received the Ad26.COV2.S COVID-19 vaccine or a placebo.

V and J are TRBV9 and TRBJ2-5; D call uncertain. Deletions cut 4 bases from V and 1 base from J, with 14 bases between. This CDR3 region has 15 residues. From germline, CDR1 is SGDLS and CDR2 YYNGEE. CDR3 DNA sequence: TGTGCCAGCAGCCGTAGTGGTCTACTCCAAGAGACCCAGTACTTC. This codes for CASSRSGLLQETQYF.

CDR3 in DNA: TGCGCCAGCAGCCAAAGGATAGCGGGGGTCAACACCGGGGAGCTGTTTTTT. Its protein is CASSQRIAGVNTGELFF. This chain joins TRBV4-3 and TRBJ2-2; 9 bases align to TRBD2. This CDR3 contains 17 residues. Per germline, CDR1 LGHNA and CDR2 YSLEER. The V gene end was trimmed by 2 bases and the J gene end by 2 bases; junction bases not matched to a gene: 6.

The genes are TRBV2 and TRBJ2-3; D possibly matches TRBD1 or TRBD2 (5 bases each). From germline, CDR1 is SNHLY and CDR2 FYNNEI. The V end was cut by 6 bases, the J end by 0 bases, with 13 bases between. This CDR3 is built from 15 residues. The CDR3 reads CASSTQGVSTDTQYF. CDR3 DNA: TGTGCCAGCAGCACTCAGGGAGTAAGCACAGATACGCAGTATTTT.

V gene TRBV6-4 combines with J gene TRBJ1-2; possibly TRBD1 for D (6 bases). CDR1 is MRHNA and CDR2 is SNTAGT in the germline V gene. This CDR3 region has 14 residues. V lost 5 bases to trimming and J lost 5 bases, with 15 bases between them. CDR3 nucleotides: TGTGCCAGCAGTTCTACCGGGACATCATATGGCTACACCTTC. Its translation: CASSSTGTSYGYTF.

Comment on this clone: Other DNA sequences from this sample encode an identical CDR3 as well. The V gene is TRBV12-3 or TRBV12-4, the J gene TRBJ1-1; D gene ambiguous. V gave up 1 base and J gave up 1 base, with 1 base separating them. This CDR3 has 12 amino acids. The CDR3 here is CASSLGNTEAFF. The DNA for the CDR3 is TGTGCCAGCAGTTTAGGGAACACTGAAGCTTTCTTT.

The V and J genes are TRBV28 and TRBJ2-7; 7 bases are shared with TRBD2. Germline values: CDR1 MDHEN, CDR2 SYDVKM. The CDR3 totals 17 residues. The V segment lost 3 bases and the J segment 4 bases; nucleotides outside the gene matches: 15. The CDR3 region is CASSFPAGGGSAYEQYF. In nucleotides, the CDR3 is TGTGCCAGCAGTTTCCCCGCAGGAGGCGGGAGTGCTTACGAGCAGTACTTC.

The V call is TRBV3-1 (or the pseudogene TRBV3-2), the J call TRBJ2-7, with 8 bases aligning to TRBD1. The CDR3 spans 13 residues. Germline-derived CDR1 and CDR2 are LGHDT and YNNKEL (reference sequence). After removal of 1 base from V and 7 bases from J, the junction contained 3 bases not matched to a gene. Here the CDR3 reads CASSQGTGREQYF. The CDR3 DNA follows: TGTGCCAGCAGCCAAGGGACAGGGCGGGAGCAGTACTTC.

This chain joins TRBV7-6 and TRBJ2-3, with D unresolved. CDR1 is SGHVS, CDR2 FNYEAQ, per germline. Between the trimmed V and J ends, which lost 5 bases and 2 bases, there was a span of 14 bases. The CDR3 is 15 residues long. CDR3: CASSPRIDPTDTQYF. In nucleotides, the CDR3 is TGTGCCAGCAGCCCCCGCATCGACCCCACAGATACGCAGTATTTT.

The chain carries TRBV2 and TRBJ2-3; perhaps TRBD2 as D (5 bases). The CDR3 contains 15 residues. V lost 2 bases and J 0 bases, leaving 9 bases between the germline ends. Germline V gene lookup returns CDR1 SNHLY and CDR2 FYNNEI. DNA for the CDR3: TGTGCCAGCAGTGAATATGGCGGGAGCACAGATACGCAGTATTTT. This codes for CASSEYGGSTDTQYF.

The chain links TRBV5-1 to TRBJ2-7, with D perhaps matching TRBD1 (7 bases). The CDR3 extends over 15 amino acids. Germline lookup yields CDR1 SGHRS and CDR2 YFSETQ. Between the trimmed V and J ends, which lost 4 bases and 3 bases, there was a span of 17 bases. The CDR3 DNA sequence: TGCGCCAGCAGCCCGGGGACAGACGGGAGCTACGAGCAGTACTTC. This gives the protein CASSPGTDGSYEQYF.

This chain joins TRBV7-2 and TRBJ1-1; D unclear. The germline CDR1 and CDR2 sequences are SGHTA and FQGNSA. V lost 1 base to trimming and J lost 1 base, with 16 bases between them. The CDR3 contains 17 residues. In DNA form, the CDR3 reads TGTGCCAGCAGCTTAGGGATCAGCAGGCATCAGAACACTGAAGCTTTCTTT. As protein: CASSLGISRHQNTEAFF.

V and J are TRBV28 and TRBJ2-1, with no clear D. The CDR3 runs to 12 residues. Germline lookup yields CDR1 MDHEN and CDR2 SYDVKM. V lost 6 bases, J lost 6 bases, and 9 bases lay in between. This CDR3 is CASRLHSNEQFF. The CDR3 nucleotides read TGTGCCAGCAGGCTACACTCCAATGAGCAGTTCTTC.

The sample holds one count of this clone. This chain joins TRBV7-6 and TRBJ1-3; TRBD1 is a possible D gene (5 bases). The CDR3 has 17 residues. V shed 1 base and J shed 0 bases, with 13 bases lying between them. Germline CDR1 is SGHVS and CDR2 is FNYEAQ. Written as DNA, the CDR3 is TGTGCCAGCAGCTTAGAGGTCAGGGAACGCTCTGGAAACACCATATATTTT. This sequence encodes CASSLEVRERSGNTIYF.

J is TRBJ2-5 and V is TRBV5-1, with 11 bases that match TRBD1. Germline CDR1 is SGHRS and CDR2 is YFSETQ. The J segment lost 1 base and the V segment lost 0 bases, leaving 8 bases of the junction unmatched. This CDR3 is built from 18 residues. CDR3 sequence: CASSLALPGQGGQETQYF. CDR3 bases: TGCGCCAGCAGCTTGGCCCTTCCGGGACAGGGGGGCCAAGAGACCCAGTACTTC.

The V gene is TRBV11-2, the J gene TRBJ1-2; TRBD1 matches 7 bases. The germline V gene has CDR1 SGHAT and CDR2 FQNNGV. The CDR3 is made up of 14 amino acids. After removal of 5 bases from V and 4 bases from J, the junction contained 7 bases not matched to a gene. The CDR3 DNA follows: TGTGCCAGCAGCAACGTCAGGGGGACCTATGGCTACACCTTC. Translating it yields CASSNVRGTYGYTF.

This clone occurred a few times. This chain links TRBV9 with TRBJ2-7; D is possibly TRBD1 (6 bases). The CDR3 sequence is 14 residues long. The V gene lost 0 bases and the J gene lost 4 bases, with 11 bases spanning the gap. CDR1 and CDR2 from the germline V gene are SGDLS and YYNGEE. The CDR3 loop is CASSVEGTSYEQYF. The CDR3 DNA reads TGTGCCAGCAGCGTAGAAGGGACAAGTTACGAGCAGTACTTC. Supplemented by reference TRBV9 and TRBJ2-7, the full variable domain reads DSGVTQTPKHLITATGQRVTLRCSPRSGDLSVYWYQQSLDQGLQFLIQYYNGEERAKGNILERFSAQQFPDLHSELNLSSLELGDSALYFCASSVEGTSYEQYFGPGTRLTVT.

The rearrangement uses TRBV2 and TRBJ1-5, with D possibly being TRBD1 (6 bases). The ends were cut back, 8 bases at V and 4 bases at J, with 18 bases in the middle. CDR1 is SNHLY and CDR2 is FYNNEI in the germline V gene. The CDR3 loop spans 15 amino acids. CDR3 DNA: TGTGCCAGCCAGAAGGGGGTAGCGGGAAATCAGCCCCAGCATTTT. It specifies CASQKGVAGNQPQHF.

The chain carries TRBV24-1 and TRBJ1-6; tentatively, D is TRBD1 (5 bases). Trimming cost V 9 bases and J 14 bases, with 19 bases left between them. Germline lookup yields CDR1 KGHDR and CDR2 SFDVKD. The CDR3 extends over 13 amino acids. The CDR3 DNA reads TGTGCCACCGTGACAGTCCCTGGTCGGTCCCTCCACTTT. It is translated as CATVTVPGRSLHF.

The chain combines TRBV2 with TRBJ1-6; D uncertain. V was shortened by 2 bases and J by 9 bases, with 8 bases between the two germline ends. Germline V gene data show CDR1 as SNHLY and CDR2 as FYNNEI. The CDR3 consists of 13 residues. The CDR3 loop reads CASSEIASSPLHF. The CDR3 nucleotides read TGTGCCAGCAGTGAAATAGCGAGTTCACCCCTCCACTTT.

The J gene is TRBJ2-2, the V gene TRBV30; 9 nucleotides match TRBD1. This CDR3 spans 15 amino acids. Germline CDR1 and CDR2: GTSNPN and SVGIG (reference sequence). J was trimmed by 2 bases and V by 4 bases; bases with no gene match: 5. The CDR3 sequence: CAWNRDRVNTGELFF. In DNA, the CDR3 is TGTGCCTGGAATCGGGACAGGGTAAACACCGGGGAGCTGTTTTTT.

This chain joins TRBV4-2 and TRBJ1-1, with 10 bases aligning to TRBD1. This CDR3 contains 15 residues. V was pared by 4 bases and J by 1 base, with 3 bases of the junction left unmatched. Germline V gene data show CDR1 as LGHNA and CDR2 as YNFKEQ. CDR3 residues: CASSPGQGENTEAFF. The CDR3 region has the DNA TGTGCCAGCAGCCCTGGACAGGGGGAGAACACTGAAGCTTTCTTT.

The chain joins TRBV6-1 to TRBJ2-7; a possible D gene is TRBD2 (7 bases). Deletions cut 1 base from V and 2 bases from J, with 12 bases between. This CDR3 region has 15 residues. The germline V gene has CDR1 MNHNS and CDR2 SASEGT. The CDR3 region is CASSEGRGPPYEQYF. CDR3 nucleotides: TGTGCCAGCAGTGAAGGGCGGGGGCCGCCCTACGAGCAGTACTTC.

There are a few counts of this clone. V and J are TRBV29-1 and TRBJ1-1, with D unclear. There are 12 residues in the CDR3. CDR1 SQVTM and CDR2 ANQGSEA come from the germline V gene. The V end was cut by 4 bases, the J end by 1 base, with 7 bases between. This CDR3 reads CSVAAENTEAFF. The CDR3 nucleotides read TGCAGCGTTGCAGCCGAGAACACTGAAGCTTTCTTT.

V gene TRBV5-1 combines with J gene TRBJ2-1; 10 positions match TRBD1. The V gene end was trimmed by 4 bases and the J gene end by 2 bases; junction bases not matched to a gene: 3. The CDR3 is made up of 15 amino acids. CDR1 is SGHRS and CDR2 is YFSETQ in the germline V gene. The CDR3 coding sequence is TGCGCCAGCAGCCACGGGACAGGGGCCTACAATGAGCAGTTCTTC. Its protein product is CASSHGTGAYNEQFF.

The CDR3 DNA reads as TGCGCCAGCAGCTTACCCTCCGGGACAGGCTCGACACCTAGCACAGATACGCAGTATTTT. This translates into CASSLPSGTGSTPSTDTQYF. This rearrangement joins TRBV5-1 to TRBJ2-3; 8 nucleotides line up with TRBD1. The trim removed 2 bases at V and 0 bases at J, leaving 17 bases unmatched. CDR3 length: 20 residues. Germline V lookup: CDR1 SGHRS, CDR2 YFSETQ.

This chain links TRBV11-2 with TRBJ2-3; D remains ambiguous. Germline CDR1 is SGHAT and CDR2 is FQNNGV. Trimming cost V 1 base and J 2 bases, with 7 bases left between them. The CDR3 is 14 amino acids. The CDR3, as DNA: TGTGCCAGCAGCTTAGTTCCTTACACAGATACGCAGTATTTT. Translating gives CASSLVPYTDTQYF.

The V and J genes are TRBV7-9 and TRBJ2-7; D is uncertain. CDR1 SEHNR and CDR2 FQNEAQ come from the germline V gene (reference sequence). V was shortened by 5 bases and J by 3 bases, with 11 bases between the two germline ends. This CDR3 comprises 13 residues. The CDR3, as DNA: TGTGCCAGCAGCCCCTGGGTCGGCTACGAGCAGTACTTC. It is translated as CASSPWVGYEQYF.

The V call is TRBV5-8, the J call TRBJ1-2, with 8 nucleotides matching TRBD1. The CDR3 has 18 amino acids. From germline, CDR1 is SGHTS and CDR2 YDEGEE. Germline trimming cut 5 bases from V and 3 bases from J; bases unmatched to any gene: 18. This CDR3 reads CASSFRPGQARMYYGYTF. The DNA of the CDR3 is TGTGCCAGCAGTTTTCGGCCGGGACAGGCCCGAATGTACTATGGCTACACCTTC.

This rearrangement joins TRBV16 to TRBJ2-4; 8 nucleotides agree with TRBD2. Germline-derived CDR1 and CDR2 are KGHSY and FQNENV. The junction had 3 bases not matched to a gene; V was cut back by 0 bases and J by 2 bases. This CDR3 comprises 16 residues. CDR3 bases: TGTGCCAGCAGCCAATCGCGGGGGGAACCCAAAAACATTCAGTACTTC. Protein: CASSQSRGEPKNIQYF.

This CDR3 reads CASSQTANTEAFF. DNA for the CDR3: TGTGCCAGCTCACAGACAGCGAACACTGAAGCTTTCTTT. The chain carries TRBV6-6 and TRBJ1-1, with a tentative D call TRBD1 (5 bases). Trimming removed 8 bases from V and 1 base from J, with 11 bases in between. CDR1 is MNHNY, CDR2 SVGAGI, per germline (reference sequence). The CDR3 totals 13 residues.

The chain links TRBV7-6 to TRBJ2-7; a weak D match, TRBD2 (5 bases). CDR1 SGHVS and CDR2 FNYEAQ come from the germline V gene. Trimming shortened V by 0 bases and J by 2 bases, and 11 bases separated the two germline ends. CDR3 length: 15 amino acids. CDR3 DNA sequence: TGTGCCAGCAGCTTAGCGGAGGTCAACACCTACGAGCAGTACTTC. Translated: CASSLAEVNTYEQYF.

The rearrangement joins TRBV6-1 to TRBJ2-7, with 7 nucleotides matching TRBD2. J was trimmed by 3 bases and V by 3 bases; bases with no gene match: 8. Per the germline V gene, CDR1 is MNHNS and CDR2 is SASEGT. This CDR3 is built from 15 residues. CDR3 amino acids: CASSDTASGNYEQYF. CDR3 coding DNA: TGTGCCAGCAGTGATACGGCTAGCGGAAACTACGAGCAGTACTTC.